A selection of T cell receptor beta chains follows, all from one sample in a study of T-cell memory formation after mild COVID-19. TCRdb called the 5' RACE reads again in MiXCR, with one record for every CDR3 protein. The data hold around 140,000 distinct CDR3 sequences, with about 6.1% observed a single time. The sample was PBMCs or a T cell subset sorted from them (not recorded which). All receptors derive from an adult woman who had mild COVID-19 (a few samples of this study predate the infection). Cell type and time point are not known. Each CDR3 is given with its conserved first and last residue. A D gene is named only where the DNA matches it firmly. A row's size may be missing; if present it is once, few, many or a size class.

clone_size j_call v_call d_call cdr3_aa cdr3_nt
. TRBJ2-7 TRBV7-2 . CASSLAPAGSTYEQYF TGTGCCAGCAGCTTAGCGCCGGCGGGGAGCACCTACGAGCAGTACTTC
. TRBJ1-2 TRBV12-3/TRBV12-4 . CASSLRGLYRYTF TGTGCCAGCAGTTTGAGAGGGCTCTATCGCTACACCTTC
few TRBJ1-1 TRBV5-1 . CASSLVPGSHTEAFF TGCGCCAGCAGCTTGGTTCCGGGCTCCCACACTGAAGCTTTCTTT
many TRBJ2-7 TRBV21-1 . CASSQGTVIYEQYF TGTGCCAGCAGCCAGGGGACAGTTATCTACGAGCAGTACTTC
. TRBJ1-1 TRBV3-1 . CASSPEWALNTEAFF TGTGCCAGCAGCCCAGAATGGGCACTGAACACTGAAGCTTTCTTT
many TRBJ2-2 TRBV12-3/TRBV12-4 TRBD2 CASTSGGDTGELFF TGTGCCAGCACTAGCGGGGGGGACACCGGGGAGCTGTTTTTT
many TRBJ2-5 TRBV18 . CASSPLALQETQYF TGTGCCAGCTCACCTTTGGCTCTACAAGAGACCCAGTACTTC
. TRBJ1-2 TRBV29-1 . CSAGAGVGTF TGCAGCGCTGGGGCTGGGGTTGGGACCTTC
many TRBJ2-1 TRBV7-8 TRBD2 CASNVERDIYEQFF TGTGCCAGCAATGTCGAGCGGGATATTTATGAGCAGTTCTTC
few TRBJ2-6 TRBV4-2 . CASSPAKTSSGANVLTF TGTGCCAGCAGCCCCGCAAAAACTAGCTCTGGGGCCAACGTCCTGACTTTC
few TRBJ2-1 TRBV5-1 TRBD1 CASSLVGQGAYNEQFF TGCGCCAGCAGCTTGGTTGGACAGGGGGCCTACAATGAGCAGTTCTTC
. TRBJ2-5 TRBV12-5 TRBD2 CASRASGGQETQYF TGTGCTAGTCGGGCTAGCGGGGGTCAAGAGACCCAGTACTTC
few TRBJ1-4 TRBV29-1 . CSAQTAGGWEKLFF TGCAGCGCCCAAACGGCGGGGGGTTGGGAAAAACTGTTTTTT
many TRBJ2-1 TRBV11-2 . CASSLVPTPYNEQFF TGTGCCAGCAGCTTAGTTCCCACGCCCTACAATGAGCAGTTCTTC
. TRBJ2-3 TRBV7-3 TRBD1 CASSRTGRADTQYF TGTGCCAGCAGCAGGACAGGGCGTGCAGATACGCAGTATTTT
many TRBJ2-3 TRBV7-9 . CASSLLTGPVRTDTQYF TGTGCCAGCAGCTTACTCACAGGGCCCGTGAGAACAGATACGCAGTATTTT
. TRBJ2-7 TRBV19 . CASSSVQDSSYEQYF TGTGCCAGTAGTTCCGTTCAGGATTCCTCCTACGAGCAGTACTTC
many TRBJ1-5 TRBV4-1 . CASSRGRGQGNQPQHF TGCGCCAGCAGCCGCGGTAGAGGTCAGGGCAATCAGCCCCAGCATTTT
. TRBJ1-1 TRBV29-1 TRBD1 CSGGQDMNTEAFF TGCAGCGGTGGACAGGACATGAACACTGAAGCTTTCTTT
few TRBJ2-3 TRBV28 . CASGLGGDTQYF TGTGCCAGCGGGTTGGGGGGAGATACGCAGTATTTT
few TRBJ1-5 TRBV7-2 . CASSLAGIAQPQHF TGTGCCAGCAGCTTAGCAGGCATAGCTCAGCCCCAGCATTTT
many TRBJ2-7 TRBV4-1 . CASSQVGGGRGNEQYF TGCGCCAGCAGCCAAGTAGGAGGGGGTCGAGGGAACGAGCAGTACTTC
many TRBJ2-5 TRBV6-2/TRBV6-3 . CASSSRGGDVSETQYF TGTGCCAGCAGTTCTAGGGGCGGGGATGTCTCGGAGACCCAGTACTTC
few TRBJ2-2 TRBV2 TRBD1 CASSEKDRGLWMYTGELFF TGTGCCAGCAGTGAAAAGGACAGGGGACTATGGATGTACACCGGGGAGCTGTTTTTT
. TRBJ1-1 TRBV10-3 . CAISAGQNTEAFF TGTGCCATCAGTGCGGGACAGAACACTGAAGCTTTCTTT
. TRBJ2-2 TRBV5-1 . CASSQDGATGELFF TGCGCCAGCAGCCAGGACGGGGCCACCGGGGAGCTGTTTTTT
many TRBJ2-3 TRBV7-2 . CASSLSRTLDTQYF TGTGCCAGCAGCCTTTCTAGGACCTTAGATACGCAGTATTTT
many TRBJ2-6 TRBV29-1 . CSVSLYSARANVLTF TGCAGCGTCAGCCTATACAGCGCCAGGGCCAACGTCCTGACTTTC
many TRBJ1-1 TRBV6-5 . CASSYDRSMNTEAFF TGTGCCAGCAGTTACGACAGGTCAATGAACACTGAAGCTTTCTTT
many TRBJ2-1 TRBV30 . CAWSRQVGNEQFF TGTGCCTGGAGTAGACAGGTCGGCAATGAGCAGTTCTTC
. TRBJ2-7 TRBV12-3/TRBV12-4 . CASSLVVPFEQYF TGTGCCAGCAGTTTAGTAGTGCCCTTCGAGCAGTACTTC
. TRBJ2-3 TRBV14 . CASSQEDRDFPDTQYF TGTGCCAGCAGCCAAGAAGATCGGGACTTCCCAGATACGCAGTATTTT
. TRBJ2-3 TRBV4-2 . CASSPLTTGLRTDTQYF TGTGCCAGCAGCCCACTTACTACAGGGTTGCGCACAGATACGCAGTATTTT
few TRBJ2-1 TRBV12-3/TRBV12-4 TRBD1 CATGTGTNEQFF TGTGCCACCGGGACAGGGACGAATGAGCAGTTCTTC
many TRBJ2-1 TRBV29-1 . CSVTVNMWNEQFF TGCAGCGTTACCGTCAATATGTGGAATGAGCAGTTCTTC
many TRBJ2-5 TRBV7-3 . CASSAGAAETQYF TGTGCCAGCAGCGCTGGCGCCGCAGAGACCCAGTACTTC
many TRBJ2-1 TRBV7-2 TRBD2 CASSSRASGTYNEQFF TGTGCCAGCAGCTCTAGAGCTAGCGGGACCTACAATGAGCAGTTCTTC
few TRBJ2-6 TRBV19 . CASIGQHSGANVLTF TGTGCCAGTATCGGACAGCACTCTGGGGCCAACGTCCTGACTTTC
many TRBJ2-6 TRBV12-3/TRBV12-4 . CASIKSSGANVLTF TGTGCCAGCATTAAAAGCTCTGGGGCCAACGTCCTGACTTTC
few TRBJ2-2 TRBV6-6 TRBD1 CASSGTGDNTGELFF TGTGCCAGCTCCGGGACAGGAGATAACACCGGGGAGCTGTTTTTT
many TRBJ1-6 TRBV12-3/TRBV12-4 . CASSPQGGSPLHF TGTGCCAGCAGCCCACAGGGAGGGTCACCCCTCCACTTT
. TRBJ2-2 TRBV2 . CASSPAYAGTGELFF TGTGCCAGCAGCCCCGCTTATGCGGGGACCGGGGAGCTGTTTTTT